There are a few counts of the clone carrying this T cell receptor beta chain. The antigen is undetermined. This sample is drawn from a study of identical twins. Broader study findings: Monozygotic twins shared more out-of-frame TCR alpha than recombination models predicted. Twins' excess sharing was less marked for out-of-frame beta sequences.

CDR3 length: 14 residues. Germline CDR1 SGHRS, CDR2 YFSETQ. With 2 bases removed from V and 1 base from J, the gap between germline ends came to 9 bases. Each CDR3 protein gets one entry after TCRdb re-called the 5' RACE reads with MiXCR. Of 450,000 to 650,000 distinct CDR3 sequences detected, 13% to 15% appear once; the ten largest clones hold around 0.48%. Another study also made use of these data, one on yellow fever vaccine responses in identical twins.

V and J are TRBV5-1 and TRBJ1-1; TRBD1 might be the D (5 bases). Material: CD4+ T cells sorted from blood. The TCR was taken from a young woman in good health. DNA of the CDR3: TGCGCCAGCAGCTTCTGGGGGACGAACACTGAAGCTTTCTTT. Translating gives CASSFWGTNTEAFF.